These 12 T cell receptor beta chains were sequenced from one sample in a study of cytomegalovirus exposure and HLA in healthy donors. This PCR relied on a set of 60 Vbeta primers and 13 Jbeta primers. Sequenced by immunoSEQ multiplex PCR; TCRdb stores in-frame clones only, minus some. The sample shows 210,000 or so clones, around 78% of them seen only once. Sequenced material: PBMCs. The receptor source for this set is a boy between 10 and 17 years old in good health and CMV-seronegative.

This chain's CDR3 is CASSFLWADQPQHF. The CDR3 nucleotides are TGTGCCAGCAGCTTTCTCTGGGCCGATCAGCCCCAGCATTTT. The chain is built from TRBV5-5 and TRBJ1-5; the D is unclear. The germline V and J ends were trimmed by 2 bases and 5 bases, with 11 bases remaining between them. In germline, CDR1 is SGHKS, CDR2 YYEKEE (reference sequence). The CDR3 covers 14 residues.

A few counts support this clone. The chain couples TRBV5-4 to TRBJ2-3; the D is unclear. Germline V lookup: CDR1 SGHNT, CDR2 YYREEE (reference sequence). The V end was cut by 4 bases, the J end by 6 bases, with 12 bases between. The CDR3 loop spans 13 amino acids. The CDR3 loop reads CASSESAADTQYF. CDR3 coding DNA: TGTGCCAGCAGCGAATCCGCCGCGGATACGCAGTATTTT.

Regarding this clone: The sample holds other DNA sequences that translate to the same CDR3. The chain carries TRBV9 and TRBJ1-1, with D unresolved. The CDR3 is 13 residues long. V was trimmed by 0 bases and J by 0 bases, leaving 3 bases between them. The germline gives CDR1 SGDLS, CDR2 YYNGEE. This CDR3 is CASSVAVNTEAFF. In DNA form, the CDR3 reads TGTGCCAGCAGCGTAGCCGTGAACACTGAAGCTTTCTTT.

The chain links TRBV30 to TRBJ1-2; D gene unclear. Germline CDR1 reads GTSNPN; CDR2 reads SVGIG (reference sequence). The V end lost 8 bases, the J end lost 2 bases, and 12 bases lay between the germline ends. This CDR3 spans 12 amino acids. CDR3 sequence (DNA): TGTGCCCACCTCCTCCGGAACTATGGCTACACCTTC. This sequence encodes CAHLLRNYGYTF.

The chain employs TRBV30 and TRBJ1-2, with TRBD1 as a possible D gene (5 bases). The V gene lost 4 bases and the J gene lost 5 bases, with 14 bases spanning the gap. The CDR3 sequence is 13 residues long. Germline V gene sequence: CDR1 GTSNPN, CDR2 SVGIG (reference sequence). The CDR3 nucleotides read TGTGCCTGGAAGGGAGGGGAAGTATATGGCTACACCTTC. Translated: CAWKGGEVYGYTF.

The chain couples TRBV10-1 to TRBJ2-7; 8 positions agree with TRBD1. Germline V gives CDR1 WNHNN, CDR2 SYGVQD (reference sequence). The CDR3 is 14 amino acids. With 5 bases clipped from V and 0 bases from J, the junction kept 3 bases outside the gene matches. The CDR3 nucleotides are TGCGCCAGCAGTCCGACAGGGGACTCCTACGAGCAGTACTTC. This sequence encodes CASSPTGDSYEQYF.

The chain combines TRBV5-1 with TRBJ2-1, with D uncertain. Germline-derived CDR1 and CDR2 are SGHRS and YFSETQ. This CDR3 has 14 amino acids. The ends were cut back, 0 bases at V and 4 bases at J, with 8 bases in the middle. CDR3: CASSLGGSYNEQFF. For the CDR3, the DNA is TGCGCCAGCAGCTTGGGCGGCAGTTACAATGAGCAGTTCTTC.

The chain recombines TRBV7-3 with TRBJ2-7, with TRBD1 matching over 7 bases. This CDR3 spans 14 amino acids. Trimming at V came to 4 bases and at J to 1 base, leaving 4 bases not matched to a gene. Per the germline V gene, CDR1 is SGHTA and CDR2 is FQGTGA. The CDR3 sequence: CASSSNRGSYEQYF. The CDR3 nucleotides read TGTGCCAGCAGCTCTAACAGGGGTTCCTACGAGCAGTACTTC.

The chain has TRBV10-3 and TRBJ2-7, with a possible D match to TRBD2 (6 bases). Deletions cut 1 base from V and 7 bases from J, with 17 bases between. CDR3 length equals 15 residues. Per the germline V gene, CDR1 is ENHRY and CDR2 is SYGVKD. CDR3 sequence: CAISEFSGDLKEQYF. The CDR3, as DNA: TGTGCCATCAGTGAGTTCAGTGGGGACTTGAAGGAGCAGTACTTC.

This sequence joins TRBV7-9 and TRBJ2-2; 9 nucleotides line up with TRBD1. CDR1 is SEHNR, CDR2 FQNEAQ, per germline (reference sequence). CDR3 length: 16 residues. V trimming: 1 base; J trimming: 4 bases; junction bases outside the gene matches: 4. For the CDR3, the DNA is TGTGCCAGCAGCTTAGACCGGGACAGGGTCACCGGGGAGCTGTTTTTT. Its translation is CASSLDRDRVTGELFF.

V and J are TRBV10-1 and TRBJ2-1; a possible D gene is TRBD2 (5 bases). Trimming removed 0 bases at V and 8 bases at J, with 11 bases between. This CDR3 contains 14 residues. CDR1 is WNHNN, CDR2 SYGVQD, per germline (reference sequence). Written as DNA, the CDR3 is TGCGCCAGCAGTGAGTCCAGAGGGCCGGATGAGCAGTTCTTC. Its protein is CASSESRGPDEQFF.

Regarding this clone: One end of the junction fails to match germline, which may point to a read error. The V call is TRBV5-5, the J call TRBJ1-4; D might be TRBD1 (6 bases). This CDR3 has 15 residues. Germline-derived CDR1 and CDR2 are SGHKS and YYEKEE (reference sequence). The CDR3 here is CASSLGQNIYEKLFF. CDR3 in DNA: TGTGCCAGCAGTTTGGGACAAAACATTTACGAAAAACTGTTTTTT.